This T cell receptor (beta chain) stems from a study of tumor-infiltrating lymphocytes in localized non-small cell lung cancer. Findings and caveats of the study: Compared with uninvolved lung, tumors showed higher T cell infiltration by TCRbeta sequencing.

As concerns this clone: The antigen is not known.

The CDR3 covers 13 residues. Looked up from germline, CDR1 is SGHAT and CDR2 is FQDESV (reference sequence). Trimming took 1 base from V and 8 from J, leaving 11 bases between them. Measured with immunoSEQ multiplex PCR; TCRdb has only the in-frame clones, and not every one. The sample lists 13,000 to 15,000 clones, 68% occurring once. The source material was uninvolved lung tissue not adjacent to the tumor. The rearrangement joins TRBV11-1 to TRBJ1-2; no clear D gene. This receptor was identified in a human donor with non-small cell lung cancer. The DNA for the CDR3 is TGTGCCAGCAGCTTAGAATCGATGGGAGGCTACACCTTC. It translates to CASSLESMGGYTF.